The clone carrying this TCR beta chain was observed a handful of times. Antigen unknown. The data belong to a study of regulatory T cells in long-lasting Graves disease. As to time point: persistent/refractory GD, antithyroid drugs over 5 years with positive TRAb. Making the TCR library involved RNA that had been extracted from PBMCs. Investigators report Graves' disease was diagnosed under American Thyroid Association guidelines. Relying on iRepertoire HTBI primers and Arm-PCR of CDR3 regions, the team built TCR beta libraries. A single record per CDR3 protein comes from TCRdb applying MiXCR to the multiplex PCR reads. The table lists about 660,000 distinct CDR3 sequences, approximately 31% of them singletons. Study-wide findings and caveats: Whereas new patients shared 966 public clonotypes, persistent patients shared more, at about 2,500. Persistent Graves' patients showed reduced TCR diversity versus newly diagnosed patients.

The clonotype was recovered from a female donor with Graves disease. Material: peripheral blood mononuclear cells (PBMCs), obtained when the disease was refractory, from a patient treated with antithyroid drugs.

This chain's CDR3 is CASSLIARGMNTEAFF. The CDR3 DNA is TGCGCCAGCAGCTTGATCGCGAGGGGTATGAACACTGAAGCTTTCTTT. V is TRBV5-1 and J is TRBJ1-1; D may be TRBD1 (5 bases). The length of the CDR3 is 16 residues. Trimming left V 1 base short and J 0 bases short, with 13 bases between. The germline V gene encodes CDR1 SGHRS and CDR2 YFSETQ. Together with reference TRBV5-1 and TRBJ1-1, the CDR3 gives the full variable domain: KAGVTQTPRYLIKTRGQQVTLSCSPISGHRSVSWYQQTPGQGLQFLFEYFSETQRNKGNFPGRFSGRQFSNSRSEMNVSTLELGDSALYLCASSLIARGMNTEAFFGQGTRLTVV.